This note documents a single TCR beta chain sequence. This entry comes from a study of radiation and T cells in renal cell carcinoma. The time point was: baseline pretreatment blood. Treatment noted: 15 Gy SBRT to primary tumor, nephrectomy 4 weeks later. This renal cell carcinoma was of the clear cell type. Profiled with immunoSEQ multiplex PCR; TCRdb holds only in-frame clones, not every one. Here the sample spans approximately 110,000 clones, approximately 80% being singletons. The CDR3 runs to 14 residues. V shed 5 bases and J shed 4 bases, with 13 bases lying between them. Germline CDR1 reads SGHRS; CDR2 reads YFSETQ.

This TCR was recovered from a woman aged 55 to 70 with renal cell carcinoma. This sequence joins TRBV5-1 and TRBJ1-3; a possible D gene is TRBD1 (5 bases). The material was blood, obtained from a patient whose treatment included radiotherapy and nephrectomy. The DNA for the CDR3 is TGCGCCAGCAGTACGGGGGGTTCCGGAAACACCATATATTTT. Its translation is CASSTGGSGNTIYF.